What follows are 10 T cell receptor beta chains derived from one specimen sequenced in a study of cytomegalovirus exposure and HLA in healthy donors. The primer mix had 60 Vbeta and 13 Jbeta primers. Sequencing was performed with immunoSEQ multiplex PCR; in TCRdb, only in-frame clones are kept and a portion is missing. The sample shows roughly 220,000 clones, about 82% of them seen only once. Sequences were obtained from PBMCs. Receptor source: a young man in good health and CMV-seronegative.

The chain combines TRBV2 with TRBJ2-1; D unresolved. CDR3 length: 14 amino acids. The V end was cut by 3 bases, the J end by 6 bases, with 12 bases between. CDR1 SNHLY and CDR2 FYNNEI come from the germline V gene. This CDR3 is CASSEWATSNEQFF. The CDR3 bases are TGTGCCAGCAGTGAGTGGGCCACAAGCAATGAGCAGTTCTTC. The full variable domain, its missing parts supplied by reference TRBV2 and TRBJ2-1, is EPEVTQTPSHQVTQMGQEVILRCVPISNHLYFYWYRQILGQKVEFLVSFYNNEISEKSEIFDDQFSVERPDGSNFTLKIRSTKLEDSAMYFCASSEWATSNEQFFGPGTRLTVL.

The chain is built from TRBV27 and TRBJ2-7; 10 nucleotides agree with TRBD2. This CDR3 has 15 residues. V gave up 2 bases and J gave up 2 bases; unmatched junction bases: 3. Germline CDR1 MNHEY, CDR2 SMNVEV (reference sequence). The CDR3 DNA reads TGTGCCAGCAGTTTAACACTAGCGGGGACCTACGAGCAGTACTTC. Encoded protein: CASSLTLAGTYEQYF.

The chain joins TRBV11-3 to TRBJ2-3; D may be TRBD2 (5 bases). This CDR3 is 14 amino acids long. The germline V gene has CDR1 SGHNT and CDR2 YENEEA. The V end lost 5 bases, the J end lost 0 bases, and 9 bases lay between the germline ends. The CDR3 sequence: CASSPSFSTDTQYF. The DNA of the CDR3 is TGTGCCAGCAGCCCTAGCTTTAGCACAGATACGCAGTATTTT.

This clone was recorded once. V gene TRBV28 combines with J gene TRBJ2-7, with 8 bases aligning to TRBD1. Trimming at V came to 7 bases and at J to 0 bases, leaving 8 bases not matched to a gene. The CDR3 covers 15 residues. The V gene's germline CDR1 is MDHEN and CDR2 SYDVKM. The DNA for the CDR3 is TGTGCCAGCAATCCGAGGACAGGGTACTCCTACGAGCAGTACTTC. The encoded protein is CASNPRTGYSYEQYF.

The V gene is TRBV5-6, the J gene TRBJ2-1; D possibly corresponds to TRBD1 (5 bases). The CDR3 is 16 residues long. Trimming removed 0 bases from V and 8 bases from J, with 18 bases in between. Germline V gene sequence: CDR1 SGHDT, CDR2 YYEEEE. This chain's CDR3 is CASSLAITGSADEQFF. Here the CDR3 DNA reads TGTGCCAGCAGCTTGGCCATAACAGGATCGGCCGATGAGCAGTTCTTC.

The rearrangement links TRBV20-1 to TRBJ2-1; D possibly corresponds to TRBD2 (5 bases). V shed 1 base and J shed 11 bases, with 6 bases lying between them. Germline assignment: CDR1 DFQATT and CDR2 SNEGSKA (reference sequence). The CDR3 runs 10 residues. The CDR3 loop reads CSARVGKQFF. The CDR3, as DNA: TGCAGTGCTAGAGTCGGGAAGCAGTTCTTC.

CDR3 DNA: TGTGCCAGCAGCTTAGAGTGGGGCAACACCATATATTTT. This translates into CASSLEWGNTIYF. The rearrangement joins TRBV13 to TRBJ1-3; a weak D match, TRBD1 (5 bases). The germline gives CDR1 PRHDT, CDR2 FYEKMQ (reference sequence). The CDR3 spans 13 residues. Trimming took off 1 base at V and 7 bases at J, with 8 bases between the two ends. The full variable domain, completed using reference TRBV13 and TRBJ1-3, is AAGVIQSPRHLIKEKRETATLKCYPIPRHDTVYWYQQGPGQDPQFLISFYEKMQSDKGSIPDRFSAQQFSDYHSELNMSSLELGDSALYFCASSLEWGNTIYFGEGSWLTVV.

The rearrangement links TRBV19 to TRBJ2-5; TRBD1 aligns across 7 bases. The ends lost 8 bases at V and 2 bases at J; junction bases unmatched: 11. CDR1 is LNHDA and CDR2 is SQIVND in the germline V gene (reference sequence). This CDR3 region has 15 residues. The CDR3 nucleotides read TGTGCCAGTGCCTCCCTCGGGACAGATCAAGAGACCCAGTACTTC. It translates to CASASLGTDQETQYF.

The J gene is TRBJ1-1, the V gene TRBV28, with no clear D. CDR3 size: 13 residues. Trimming pared 10 bases from V and 0 bases from J, leaving 12 bases between. The germline V gene encodes CDR1 MDHEN and CDR2 SYDVKM. In DNA form, the CDR3 reads TGTGCCACCAAACCCAACTTGAACACTGAAGCTTTCTTT. Amino acids: CATKPNLNTEAFF.

J is TRBJ1-2 and V is TRBV4-3, with D hard to call. CDR3 length equals 13 residues. V was pared by 2 bases and J by 4 bases, with 8 bases between. The germline gives CDR1 LGHNA, CDR2 YSLEER. In DNA form, the CDR3 reads TGCGCCAGCAGCCAATACCACAGCTATGGCTACACCTTC. It yields the protein CASSQYHSYGYTF.